This T cell receptor (beta chain) was profiled in a study of cytomegalovirus exposure and HLA in healthy donors. Background on the study: A prior study identified over 100 million unique TCR beta sequences from around 180 million T cells.

The V gene's germline CDR1 is LGHNA and CDR2 YSLEER. The CDR3 is 16 amino acids. V gave up 4 bases and J gave up 4 bases; unmatched junction bases: 11. For this clone: No antigen is known for it.

The PCR had 60 Vbeta and 13 Jbeta primers. Clones were sequenced by immunoSEQ multiplex PCR, and TCRdb holds only the in-frame ones, with some missing. The data hold some 200,000 clones, with roughly 77% observed a single time. Points from the study as a whole: In a later analysis, at a false discovery rate of 0.05, 15,000 to 20,000 TCR beta sequences were associated with HLA alleles. As was reported, the HLA-A and HLA-B alleles of most subjects were accurately predicted from TCR beta sequences.

The chain recombines TRBV4-3 with TRBJ1-2; 8 nucleotides match TRBD1. The TCR comes from a male donor in good health and CMV-seropositive. The source material was PBMCs. The CDR3 reads CASSPGGTGQAYGYTF. The CDR3 DNA sequence: TGCGCCAGCAGCCCAGGGGGAACGGGACAGGCCTATGGCTACACCTTC.